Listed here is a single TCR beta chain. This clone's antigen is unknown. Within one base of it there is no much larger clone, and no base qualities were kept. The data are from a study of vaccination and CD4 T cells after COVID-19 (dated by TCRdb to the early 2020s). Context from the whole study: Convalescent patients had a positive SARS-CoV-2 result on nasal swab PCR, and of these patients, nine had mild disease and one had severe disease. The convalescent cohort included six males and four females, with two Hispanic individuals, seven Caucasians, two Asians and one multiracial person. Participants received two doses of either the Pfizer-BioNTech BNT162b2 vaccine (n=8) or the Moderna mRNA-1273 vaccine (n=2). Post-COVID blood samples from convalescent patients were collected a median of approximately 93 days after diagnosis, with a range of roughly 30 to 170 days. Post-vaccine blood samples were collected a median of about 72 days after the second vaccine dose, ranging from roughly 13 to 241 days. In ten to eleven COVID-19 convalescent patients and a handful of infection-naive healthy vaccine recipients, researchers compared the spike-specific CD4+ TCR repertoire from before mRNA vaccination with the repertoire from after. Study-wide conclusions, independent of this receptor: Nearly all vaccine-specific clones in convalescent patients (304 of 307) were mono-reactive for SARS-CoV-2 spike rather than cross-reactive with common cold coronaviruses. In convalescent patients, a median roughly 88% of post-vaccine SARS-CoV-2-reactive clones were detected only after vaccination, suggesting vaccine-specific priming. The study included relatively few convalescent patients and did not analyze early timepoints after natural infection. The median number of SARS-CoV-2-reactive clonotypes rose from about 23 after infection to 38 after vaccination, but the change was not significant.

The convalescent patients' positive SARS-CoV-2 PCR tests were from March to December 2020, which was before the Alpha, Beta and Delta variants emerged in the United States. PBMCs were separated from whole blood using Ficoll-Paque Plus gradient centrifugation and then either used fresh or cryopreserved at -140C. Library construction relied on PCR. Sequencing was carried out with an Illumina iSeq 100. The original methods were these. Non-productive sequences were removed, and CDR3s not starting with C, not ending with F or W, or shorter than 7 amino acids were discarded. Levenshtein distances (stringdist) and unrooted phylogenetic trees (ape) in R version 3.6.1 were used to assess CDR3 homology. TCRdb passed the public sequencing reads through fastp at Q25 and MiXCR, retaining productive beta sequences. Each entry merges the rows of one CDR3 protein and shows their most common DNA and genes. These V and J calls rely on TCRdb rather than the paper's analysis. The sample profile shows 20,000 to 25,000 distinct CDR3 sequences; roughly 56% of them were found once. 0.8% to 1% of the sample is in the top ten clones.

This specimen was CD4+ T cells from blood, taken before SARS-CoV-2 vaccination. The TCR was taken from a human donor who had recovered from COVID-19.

The CDR3 protein: CASSSGRETYEQYF. The sequenced DNA is TGTGCCAGTTCAAGCGGGAGGGAGACCTACGAGCAGTACTTC. The chain links TRBV2 with TRBJ2-7, with 10 bases matching TRBD2. The CDR1 and CDR2 encoded by the germline V gene are SNHLY and FYNNEI. Trimmed from V: 9 bases; trimmed from J: 2 bases; junction bases lacking a gene match: 7. The CDR3 contains 14 residues, cysteine and phenylalanine counted. The kept DNA is CDR3 alone, 42 bases in frame from the first base.